This is a list of T cell receptor beta chains from one sample in a study of type 1 and type 2 diabetes patients. TCRdb reprocessed the multiplex PCR reads via MiXCR and lists one record per CDR3 protein. The sample comprises under 300,000 distinct CDR3 sequences, over 45% of which are singletons, and roughly an eighth rests with the top ten. Sequencing input: peripheral blood mononuclear cells (PBMCs). All receptors derive from a man younger than 30 with type 2 diabetes. Each CDR3 is given with its conserved first and last residue. A D gene is named only where the DNA matches it firmly. The size field is filled for only some rows; it gives once, few, many or a size class.

NA	TRBV2	NA	TRBJ2-6	CASSGVAGANVLTF	TGTGCCAGCAGTGGTGTAGCTGGGGCCAACGTCCTGACTTTC
NA	TRBV2	NA	TRBJ2-7	CASSPNVVTPRFGVQYF	TGTGCCAGCAGTCCCAACGTGGTGACGCCGAGGTTCGGAGTGCAGTACTTC
NA	TRBV4-1	NA	TRBJ1-4	CASSQGRRIRNEKLFF	TGCGCCAGCAGCCAAGGGCGACGGATCAGAAATGAAAAACTGTTTTTT
many	TRBV25-1	TRBD1	TRBJ2-2	CASRDREYDGELFF	TGTGCCAGCAGGGACAGGGAGTACGACGGGGAGCTGTTTTTT
few	TRBV13	TRBD1	TRBJ1-5	CASSRGQGLSQPQHF	TGTGCCAGCAGCCGAGGACAGGGTCTGAGTCAGCCCCAGCATTTT
NA	TRBV20-1	TRBD1	TRBJ2-5	CSAKRTGQETQYF	TGCAGTGCTAAACGGACAGGGCAAGAGACCCAGTACTTC
many	TRBV7-2	TRBD1	TRBJ1-1	CASSITTGRYKAFF	TGTGCCAGCAGCATTACGACAGGGAGATATAAAGCTTTCTTT
NA	TRBV6-1	TRBD2	TRBJ2-7	CASSGTSGGSDEQYF	TGTGCCAGCAGTGGCACTAGCGGGGGTAGCGACGAGCAGTACTTC
NA	TRBV5-1	NA	TRBJ1-6	CASSRSPLHF	TGTGCCAGCTCCCGGTCACCCCTCCACTTT
few	TRBV20-1	TRBD1	TRBJ2-3	CSAPTGGHTDTQYF	TGCAGTGCTCCTACAGGGGGGCACACAGATACGCAGTATTTT
NA	TRBV20-1	NA	TRBJ2-7	CSAREYSGLSSYEQYF	TGCAGTGCTAGAGAGTACTCCGGACTCTCCTCCTACGAGCAGTACTTC
few	TRBV20-1	TRBD2	TRBJ2-5	CSASPSGEETQYF	TGCAGTGCTAGTCCTAGCGGCGAAGAGACCCAGTACTTC
many	TRBV19	NA	TRBJ1-1	CASRLMNTEAFF	TGTGCCAGTAGATTGATGAACACTGAAGCTTTCTTT